This entry is about one T cell receptor (beta chain). Per the study methods: Amplified reference gene primers provided the basis for estimating nucleated cell counts. Method: immunoSEQ multiplex PCR; TCRdb's copy keeps in-frame clones and lacks some. V and J calls and clone size come straight from that table; D and trimming were deduced from the DNA. Of around 150,000 clones listed, 65% to 80% are singletons. V shed 0 bases, J shed 7 bases, and the junction held 8 bases outside the gene matches. The V gene's germline CDR1 is SGHAT and CDR2 FQNNGV. The CDR3 has 16 amino acids. The entry originates in a study of blood T cell repertoires in COVID-19. Study-level background: Nucleic acid was either cDNA or gDNA, and it came from T cells, B-cell-depleted T cells, or PBMCs.

The chain joins TRBV11-2 to TRBJ2-1; TRBD2 matches at 8 bases. The sequenced sample consisted of peripheral blood. The origin of this receptor is a man in his fifties or sixties with acute or convalescent COVID-19. The CDR3 sequence is CASSLEVAGSSNEQFF. DNA of the CDR3: TGTGCCAGCAGCTTAGAGGTAGCGGGGTCTAGTAATGAGCAGTTCTTC.